The next 8 T cell receptor beta chains were all read from a single sample in a study of cytomegalovirus exposure and HLA in healthy donors (TCRdb year 2017). Receptor libraries were prepared by the immunoSEQ multiplex PCR assay. A mixture of 60 forward primers for TCR Vbeta segments and 13 reverse primers for TCR Jbeta segments was used in the multiplex PCR. Imported from immuneACCESS, the table was reduced by TCRdb to in-frame sequences with V and J called. These copies leave out some clones; in studies compared against another copy, an unresolved V gene accounts for under half, and the cause of the remainder is not known. The sample table shows about 160,000 clones, and roughly 80% are seen once. The top ten constitute roughly 1.9% of the sample. Source material: PBMCs. These receptors were taken from a female donor in good health and CMV-seronegative.

This clone was counted a few times. The chain joins TRBV29-1 to TRBJ2-2; D remains unclear. The CDR3 loop spans 12 amino acids. Trimming removed 5 bases at V and 5 bases at J, with 9 bases between. Germline loops: CDR1 SQVTM, CDR2 ANQGSEA. DNA of the CDR3: TGCAGCGTTTCTAGTGGAACCGGGGAGCTGTTTTTT. It translates to CSVSSGTGELFF.

The DNA of the CDR3 is TGTGCCAGCTTAGGGACTAGCGGGAGGTTCAATGAGCAGTTCTTC. Translated: CASLGTSGRFNEQFF. This chain connects TRBV14 to TRBJ2-1; 15 nucleotides match TRBD2. CDR3 length equals 15 residues. V lost 8 bases, J lost 6 bases, and 5 bases stayed unmatched. Germline assignment: CDR1 SGHDN and CDR2 FVKESK.

A word on this clone: Germline and junction disagree at one end, which may indicate a read error. The chain links TRBV7-9 to TRBJ1-1; D uncertain. This CDR3 has 13 amino acids. CDR1 is SEHNR and CDR2 is FQNEAQ in the germline V gene (reference sequence). CDR3 DNA: TGTGCCAGCAGCTTAGACGGGAACCCTGAAGCTTTCTTT. It codes for CASSLDGNPEAFF.

V gene TRBV19 combines with J gene TRBJ1-5, with 10 nucleotides matching TRBD1. V shed 7 bases, J shed 2 bases, and the junction held 17 bases outside the gene matches. The CDR3 runs 19 residues. CDR1 and CDR2 from the germline V gene are LNHDA and SQIVND (reference sequence). CDR3 nucleotide sequence: TGTGCCAGTACCTCCCTCTCGGGCCGACAGGGGGCCGGCAATCAGCCCCAGCATTTT. Amino acids: CASTSLSGRQGAGNQPQHF.

This sequence joins TRBV27 and TRBJ2-3; 8 nucleotides match TRBD2. With V trimmed by 4 bases and J by 2 bases, 8 bases remained unmatched. The germline CDR1 and CDR2 sequences are MNHEY and SMNVEV (reference sequence). This CDR3 is 16 amino acids long. The CDR3 sequence: CASSSSSGRATDTQYF. The CDR3 nucleotides are TGTGCCAGCAGTTCCTCATCCGGGAGGGCCACAGATACGCAGTATTTT.

This sequence joins TRBV9 and TRBJ1-3, with D hard to call. CDR3 length equals 18 residues. The germline gives CDR1 SGDLS, CDR2 YYNGEE. Trimming took off 0 bases at V and 0 bases at J, with 16 bases between the two ends. The CDR3 DNA follows: TGTGCCAGCAGCGTAGGGCTTGGCAGGATCCGCTCTGGAAACACCATATATTTT. Translation: CASSVGLGRIRSGNTIYF.

This clone was seen more than once but under ten times. This chain links TRBV30 with TRBJ2-3, with 12 bases lining up with TRBD1. The germline CDR1 and CDR2 sequences are GTSNPN and SVGIG (reference sequence). The trim removed 2 bases at V and 2 bases at J, leaving 5 bases unmatched. The CDR3 has 16 amino acids. CDR3 nucleotides: TGTGCCTGGAGTAGCGGGGGACAGGGGGCCACAGATACGCAGTATTTT. This encodes CAWSSGGQGATDTQYF.

In this sample, this clone turned up a few times. The genes are TRBV7-3 and TRBJ1-1; D uncertain. The germline CDR1 and CDR2 sequences are SGHTA and FQGTGA. The CDR3 is made up of 13 amino acids. Deletions cut 2 bases from V and 1 base from J, with 5 bases between. CDR3 amino acids: CASSLSRNTEAFF. DNA of the CDR3: TGTGCCAGCAGCTTATCCAGGAACACTGAAGCTTTCTTT.